This T cell receptor beta chain was identified during a study of blood T cell repertoires in COVID-19. Trimming removed 5 bases at V and 1 base at J, with 14 bases between. The CDR3 has 15 residues. Looked up from germline, CDR1 is LNHDA and CDR2 is SQIVND (reference sequence). This clone has only one observation. In the authors' workflow: Reference gene primer amplification yielded estimated nucleated cell counts. Sequencing used immunoSEQ multiplex PCR; TCRdb keeps in-frame clones, though not all of them. The V and J calls and clone size are taken from that table; D and trimming were inferred from the DNA. The repertoire holds 140,000 to 150,000 clones, around 89% seen once, with about 2.9% in the top ten.

The sample taken for sequencing was peripheral blood. The chain carries TRBV19 and TRBJ1-1; D is unresolved. The origin of this receptor is a man aged 55 to 70 with active or convalescent COVID-19. CDR3 residues: CASSGRQAGNTEAFF. CDR3 bases: TGTGCCAGTAGTGGTCGGCAGGCTGGGAACACTGAAGCTTTCTTT.